This T cell receptor beta chain emerged from a study of blood T cell repertoires in COVID-19. Study background: Nucleic acid was either cDNA or gDNA, and it came from T cells, B-cell-depleted T cells, or PBMCs.

Authors' data handling: By means of reference gene primer amplification, nucleated cell counts were estimated. TCRdb keeps only in-frame clones here, not all; method: immunoSEQ multiplex PCR. Clonal size and the V and J genes are those of that table, whereas D and trimming came from the DNA. The data contain some 31,000 clones, 60% to 85% of them singletons. CDR1 is KGHDR and CDR2 is SFDVKD in the germline V gene. The CDR3 sequence is 16 residues long. J lost 0 bases, V lost 4 bases, and 3 bases had no gene match. Material for sequencing was peripheral blood. The source is a woman aged 70-85 years with active or convalescent COVID-19. This chain links TRBV24-1 with TRBJ2-3, with 10 bases that match TRBD1. The CDR3 is CATSDRTGGSTDTQYF. CDR3 sequence (DNA): TGTGCCACCAGTGACAGGACAGGGGGGAGCACAGATACGCAGTATTTT.